These T cell receptor beta chains were read from a single sample in a study of blood T cell repertoires in COVID-19. Libraries were prepared by immunoSEQ multiplex PCR; TCRdb keeps only in-frame clonotypes and omits some of them. This table has 150,000 to 200,000 clones, 75% to 90% appearing once. The sequenced sample was PBMCs or T cells enriched from blood (not recorded which). All receptors derive from a woman between 35 and 50 years old with acute COVID-19. Both conserved end residues are part of each CDR3. The D gene is left open where the match is weak. Only some rows state a clone size, as once, few, many or a class for expanded clones.

v_call	clone_size	d_call	j_call	cdr3_aa	cdr3_nt
TRBV19	NA	NA	TRBJ2-2	CASSGRGRNTGELFF	TGTGCCTCCAGTGGGAGGGGGAGGAACACCGGGGAGCTGTTTTTT
TRBV3-1/TRBV3-2	NA	NA	TRBJ2-3	CASSQGGGTTDTQYF	TGTGCCAGCAGCCAGGGCGGAGGGACCACAGATACGCAGTATTTT
TRBV18	NA	NA	TRBJ1-3	CASSPQGSTIYF	TGTGCCAGCTCACCGCAGGGATCCACCATATATTTT
TRBV10-3	few	NA	TRBJ2-7	CAISEIRVKSSYEQYF	TGTGCCATCAGTGAGATACGGGTTAAGAGCTCCTACGAGCAGTACTTC
TRBV30	NA	NA	TRBJ1-6	CAWNGGGNSPLHF	TGTGCCTGGAACGGGGGTGGTAATTCACCCCTCCACTTT
TRBV2	NA	NA	TRBJ1-4	CASTLGGGSTNEKLFF	TGTGCCAGCACCCTAGGCGGGGGATCAACTAATGAAAAACTGTTTTTT
TRBV28	NA	TRBD1	TRBJ2-7	CASKTGSYEQYF	TGTGCCAGCAAGACAGGGAGCTACGAGCAGTACTTC
TRBV27	once	TRBD1	TRBJ1-5	CASSFPGGQVGGNQPQHF	TGTGCCAGCAGTTTCCCAGGGGGCCAGGTTGGCGGCAATCAGCCCCAGCATTTT
TRBV30	NA	NA	TRBJ1-2	CAWSVAGGYTF	TGTGCCTGGAGTGTTGCGGGTGGCTACACCTTC
TRBV5-6	NA	TRBD2	TRBJ2-1	CASSRAGTSGHNEQFF	TGTGCCAGCAGCCGTGCCGGGACTAGCGGCCACAATGAGCAGTTCTTC
TRBV5-1	NA	TRBD2	TRBJ2-3	CASSTSTSGGTDTQYF	TGCGCCAGCAGCACGTCGACTAGCGGGGGGACAGATACGCAGTATTTT
TRBV4-1	NA	TRBD1	TRBJ1-4	CASSPDRREHEKLFF	TGCGCCAGCAGCCCGGACAGGAGGGAGCATGAAAAACTGTTTTTT
TRBV7-9	NA	NA	TRBJ2-7	CASSFVSYEQYF	TGTGCCAGCAGCTTCGTATCCTACGAGCAGTACTTC
TRBV5-4	NA	NA	TRBJ2-3	CASSSQGGDTQYF	TGTGCCAGCAGCTCGCAAGGCGGTGATACGCAGTATTTT
TRBV9	NA	TRBD2	TRBJ2-2	CASSVTSGSGTGELFF	TGTGCCAGCAGCGTGACTAGCGGGTCGGGCACCGGGGAGCTGTTTTTT
TRBV19	NA	TRBD1	TRBJ1-1	CASSISGGRFNTEAFF	TGTGCCAGTAGTATTTCAGGGGGCAGGTTTAACACTGAAGCTTTCTTT
TRBV30	NA	NA	TRBJ1-2	CAWRNGRGSGYTF	TGTGCCTGGAGAAACGGGAGGGGTTCAGGCTACACCTTC
TRBV5-8	NA	NA	TRBJ1-1	CASSLDQGNTEAFF	TGTGCCAGCAGCTTGGATCAGGGGAACACTGAAGCTTTCTTT
TRBV19	NA	TRBD2	TRBJ2-3	CASSGLAGTDTQYF	TGTGCCAGTTCCGGACTAGCGGGGACCGATACGCAGTATTTT
TRBV6-2/TRBV6-3	NA	NA	TRBJ2-7	CASSYRRGPPYEQYF	TGTGCCAGCAGTTATCGGCGCGGGCCCCCCTACGAGCAGTACTTC
TRBV7-3	NA	TRBD2	TRBJ2-5	CASSPVAGAGETQYF	TGTGCCAGCAGCCCCGTAGCGGGGGCGGGAGAGACCCAGTACTTC
TRBV7-9	NA	TRBD2	TRBJ2-7	CASSLNSGSYEQYF	TGTGCCAGCAGCTTAAATAGCGGGAGCTACGAGCAGTACTTC
TRBV3-1/TRBV3-2	NA	TRBD2	TRBJ2-7	CASSQVSGTYEQYF	TGTGCCAGCAGCCAAGTTAGCGGGACCTACGAGCAGTACTTC
TRBV9	NA	TRBD1	TRBJ2-7	CASSVGGQGYEQYF	TGTGCCAGCAGCGTAGGGGGACAGGGCTACGAGCAGTACTTC
TRBV5-6	NA	TRBD2	TRBJ2-5	CASSASATSGSSETQYF	TGTGCCAGCAGCGCCAGTGCCACTAGCGGGAGCTCAGAGACCCAGTACTTC
TRBV5-8	NA	NA	TRBJ2-4	CASSLVGAENIQYF	TGTGCCAGCAGCTTGGTGGGGGCCGAAAACATTCAGTACTTC
TRBV11-1	NA	TRBD2	TRBJ2-7	CASSLLAGGRPEQYF	TGTGCCAGCAGCTTGCTAGCGGGAGGGAGACCCGAGCAGTACTTC
TRBV23-1	few	TRBD1	TRBJ2-7	CASSQGDRGHYEQYF	TGCGCCAGCAGTCAAGGGGACAGGGGGCACTACGAGCAGTACTTC
TRBV5-1	once	TRBD1	TRBJ2-5	CASSPGQGETQYF	TGCGCCAGCAGCCCGGGACAGGGAGAGACCCAGTACTTC
TRBV7-2	NA	NA	TRBJ1-5	CASSLELGAGQPQHF	TGTGCCAGCAGCTTAGAGTTGGGGGCGGGTCAGCCCCAGCATTTT
TRBV29-1	NA	TRBD2	TRBJ2-5	CSVETSGQGTQYF	TGCAGCGTTGAGACTAGCGGCCAAGGGACCCAGTACTTC
TRBV10-3	NA	TRBD2	TRBJ2-7	CAISESGLAGDYEQYF	TGTGCCATCAGTGAGTCGGGACTAGCGGGGGACTACGAGCAGTACTTC
TRBV4-1	NA	NA	TRBJ2-3	CASSQAQRGGTDTQYF	TGCGCCAGCAGCCAGGCTCAAAGGGGCGGCACAGATACGCAGTATTTT
TRBV6-5	NA	NA	TRBJ2-7	CASSPRDTGYEQYF	TGTGCCAGCAGTCCCCGGGACACTGGCTACGAGCAGTACTTC
TRBV9	NA	TRBD2	TRBJ2-1	CASSVLAGGVYNEQFF	TGTGCCAGCAGCGTCCTAGCGGGGGGAGTATACAATGAGCAGTTCTTC
TRBV18	NA	TRBD2	TRBJ2-1	CASSPSELAGVNNEQFF	TGTGCCAGCTCACCCTCCGAACTAGCGGGGGTCAACAATGAGCAGTTCTTC
TRBV14	NA	TRBD1	TRBJ1-4	CASSQEVDRRWPNEKLFF	TGTGCCAGCAGCCAAGAGGTGGACAGGAGGTGGCCTAATGAAAAACTGTTTTTT
TRBV7-8	NA	NA	TRBJ2-4	CASSWGQAKNIQYF	TGTGCCAGCAGCTGGGGACAAGCCAAAAACATTCAGTACTTC
TRBV4-1	NA	NA	TRBJ1-2	CASSQGWRVYGYTF	TGCGCCAGCAGCCAAGGTTGGAGAGTTTATGGCTACACCTTC
TRBV9	NA	NA	TRBJ1-6	CASSVGDGENSPLHF	TGTGCCAGCAGCGTAGGAGACGGGGAAAATTCACCCCTCCACTTT
TRBV30	NA	NA	TRBJ2-7	CAWSGGPSSYEQYF	TGTGCCTGGAGTGGCGGGCCGAGCTCCTACGAGCAGTACTTC
TRBV4-1	NA	NA	TRBJ1-4	CASSQVGGGKLFF	TGCGCCAGCAGCCAAGTGGGGGGGGGAAAACTGTTTTTT
TRBV5-1	NA	NA	TRBJ1-5	CASSLGSGSPQHF	TGCGCCAGCAGCTTGGGTTCGGGGTCGCCCCAGCATTTT
TRBV7-3	NA	TRBD2	TRBJ2-1	CASSFMREGNNEQFF	TGTGCCAGCAGCTTTATGCGGGAGGGCAACAATGAGCAGTTCTTC
TRBV27	NA	TRBD2	TRBJ2-7	CASSWTSGAYEQYF	TGTGCCAGCAGTTGGACTAGCGGGGCCTACGAGCAGTACTTC